Listed here are 20 T cell receptor beta chains from one sample, sequenced in a study of vaccination and CD4 T cells after COVID-19. The antigens these receptors bind are not known. The Oncomine TCR Beta short-read assay sequenced DNA from cultured CD4+ T cells. TCRdb processed the PCR reads anew with MiXCR; each CDR3 protein has one entry. In the table there are 13,000 or so distinct CDR3 sequences, 50% of which are singletons. Treatment described: roughly 11-day PBMC culture with coronavirus spike peptide pools or control peptides (ViraFEST assay). Source material: CD4+ T cells from blood, cultured in vitro. The source is a human donor who had recovered from COVID-19.

The J gene is TRBJ2-2, the V gene TRBV5-4, with 8 bases matching TRBD1. V dropped 4 bases and J dropped 1; count of bases not matched to a gene: 6. This CDR3 spans 16 amino acids. Germline CDR1 and CDR2: SGHNT and YYREEE (reference sequence). The CDR3 loop is CASSPSGQGNTGELFF. The CDR3, as DNA: TGTGCCAGCAGCCCCTCAGGACAGGGGAACACCGGGGAGCTGTTTTTT.

The V call is TRBV2, the J call TRBJ2-1; no clear D. Germline CDR1 and CDR2: SNHLY and FYNNEI. V gave up 5 bases and J gave up 0 bases, with 11 bases separating them. This CDR3 comprises 15 residues. CDR3 nucleotides: TGTGCCAGCAGTACCAGCCTTAGCTCCTACAATGAGCAGTTCTTC. Protein sequence: CASSTSLSSYNEQFF.

The chain links TRBV4-1 to TRBJ1-3; a possible D gene is TRBD1 (5 bases). Germline CDR1 and CDR2: MGHRA and YSYEKL. CDR3 length equals 14 residues. Trimming removed 1 base from V and 6 bases from J, with 10 bases in between. CDR3 sequence reads: CASSQGTSKNTIYF. The CDR3, as DNA: TGCGCCAGCAGCCAAGGGACATCCAAAAACACCATATATTTT.

In its sample, this clonotype is medium-sized. The rearrangement uses TRBV7-8 and TRBJ1-1; D unresolved. The germline CDR1 and CDR2 sequences are SGHVS and FQNEAQ. CDR3 length: 15 residues. The V end lost 5 bases, the J end lost 1 base, and 14 bases lay between the germline ends. This chain's CDR3 is CASSPDEQSNTEAFF. The DNA of the CDR3 is TGTGCCAGCAGCCCAGACGAACAGTCGAACACTGAAGCTTTCTTT.

This clonotype was detected only a few times. This chain connects TRBV20-1 to TRBJ1-1; 8 nucleotides agree with TRBD1. The CDR3 is 14 amino acids. The V gene's germline CDR1 is DFQATT and CDR2 SNEGSKA (reference sequence). J was trimmed by 3 bases and V by 1 base; bases with no gene match: 4. The chain's CDR3 is CSARGLTGDTEAFF. CDR3 DNA sequence: TGCAGTGCTAGAGGTTTGACAGGGGACACTGAAGCTTTCTTT.

This clonotype was seen only a few times. The CDR3 reads CASSITGLNYGYTF. The CDR3 bases are TGTGCCAGTAGTATCACCGGGCTCAACTATGGCTACACCTTC. The V call is TRBV19, the J call TRBJ1-2; D not certain. The CDR3 sequence is 14 residues long. Trimming stripped 3 bases from V and 2 bases from J, with 10 bases between. Germline CDR1 reads LNHDA; CDR2 reads SQIVND (reference sequence).

The rearrangement uses TRBV27 and TRBJ1-5; 10 bases line up with TRBD1. This CDR3 is built from 17 residues. Germline trimming cut 5 bases from V and 1 base from J; bases unmatched to any gene: 8. Germline V gene data show CDR1 as MNHEY and CDR2 as SMNVEV (reference sequence). The CDR3 loop is CASSVRDRGWSNQPQHF. The CDR3 DNA reads as TGTGCCAGCAGTGTCCGGGACAGGGGTTGGAGCAATCAGCCCCAGCATTTT.

In this sample, this clonotype turned up a few times. The V gene is TRBV2, the J gene TRBJ1-5; no firm D call. V lost 0 bases and J 11 bases, leaving 11 bases between the germline ends. CDR3 length equals 13 residues. Germline-derived CDR1 and CDR2 are SNHLY and FYNNEI. CDR3 in DNA: TGTGCCAGCAGTGAAGCCAGCGGTCTCACCCAGCATTTT. It is translated as CASSEASGLTQHF.

This clonotype was observed once. The chain couples TRBV27 to TRBJ2-4; D assignment may be TRBD1 or TRBD2 (6 bases each). The germline gives CDR1 MNHEY, CDR2 SMNVEV (reference sequence). Trimming removed 8 bases from V and 1 base from J, with 15 bases in between. The CDR3 is made up of 15 amino acids. CDR3 DNA: TGTGCCAGCTGGCCGGGGGCCTGGGCCAAAAACATTCAGTACTTC. Its translation is CASWPGAWAKNIQYF.

The chain couples TRBV11-3 to TRBJ2-5, with TRBD2 identical over 11 bases. With V trimmed by 1 base and J by 3 bases, 4 bases remained unmatched. Germline V gives CDR1 SGHNT, CDR2 YENEEA. The length of the CDR3 is 16 residues. The chain's CDR3 is CASSLVLLAGEETQYF. DNA for the CDR3: TGTGCCAGCAGCTTAGTCCTACTAGCGGGAGAAGAGACCCAGTACTTC.

This clonotype was recorded a few times. The chain employs TRBV6-1 and TRBJ1-5, with a possible D match to TRBD1 (5 bases). There are 14 residues in the CDR3. The germline gives CDR1 MNHNS, CDR2 SASEGT. The V gene lost 8 bases and the J gene lost 3 bases, with 14 bases spanning the gap. The CDR3 reads CASDRDGTNQPQHF. CDR3 in DNA: TGTGCCAGCGACCGGGACGGGACCAATCAGCCCCAGCATTTT.

The chain recombines TRBV11-3 with TRBJ2-3; possible D gene TRBD1, 6 bases. V was pared by 0 bases and J by 2 bases, with 24 bases between. Germline-derived CDR1 and CDR2 are SGHNT and YENEEA. The CDR3 is 20 amino acids. The CDR3 region has the DNA TGTGCCAGCAGCTTAGATGGGCTAAGATACGAGGGACACCACACAGATACGCAGTATTTT. It encodes CASSLDGLRYEGHHTDTQYF.

The genes are TRBV7-9 and TRBJ2-7; tentatively, D is TRBD1 or TRBD2 (5 bases each). Germline V gene lookup returns CDR1 SEHNR and CDR2 FQNEAQ (reference sequence). V was pared by 7 bases and J by 5 bases, with 18 bases between. The CDR3 runs to 14 residues. In nucleotides, the CDR3 is TGTGCCAGCACCCCCCGCGAGGGGCCCAACGAGCAGTACTTC. Translated, it gives CASTPREGPNEQYF.

This clonotype was detected only a few times. The genes are TRBV7-8 and TRBJ1-2; D is perhaps TRBD1 (5 bases). Trimming pared 5 bases from V and 6 bases from J, leaving 16 bases between. The CDR3 is made up of 14 amino acids. Germline V gene data show CDR1 as SGHVS and CDR2 as FQNEAQ. The CDR3 DNA sequence: TGTGCCAGCAGCCTCAGGCGGGGCGAAGATGGCTACACCTTC. This gives the protein CASSLRRGEDGYTF. Drawing the rest from reference TRBV7-8 and TRBJ1-2, the complete variable domain is GAGVSQSPRYKVAKRGQDVALRCDPISGHVSLFWYQQALGQGPEFLTYFQNEAQLDKSGLPSDRFFAERPEGSVSTLKIQRTQQEDSAVYLCASSLRRGEDGYTFGSGTRLTVV.

The genes are TRBV30 and TRBJ1-2; no reliable D call. V was cut by 2 bases and J by 7 bases, with 5 bases left in between. CDR3 length: 10 residues. Germline values: CDR1 GTSNPN, CDR2 SVGIG (reference sequence). CDR3 region: CAWSKGGYTF. CDR3 DNA sequence: TGTGCCTGGAGTAAAGGTGGCTACACCTTC.

This clonotype was detected a few times. The chain uses TRBV20-1 and TRBJ1-6; TRBD1 aligns across 8 bases. Trimming took 3 bases from V and 7 from J; bases not matched to a gene: 8. In germline, CDR1 is DFQATT, CDR2 SNEGSKA (reference sequence). There are 15 residues in the CDR3. CDR3 sequence (DNA): TGCAGTGCTAGGTCGGGGACAGGTGGGAATTCACCCCTCCACTTT. Protein product: CSARSGTGGNSPLHF.

This clonotype was counted between two and nine times. V and J are TRBV2 and TRBJ1-1, with 12 nucleotides matching TRBD1. The CDR3 contains 14 residues. The V segment lost 8 bases and the J segment 4 bases; nucleotides outside the gene matches: 5. The germline gives CDR1 SNHLY, CDR2 FYNNEI. CDR3 nucleotide sequence: TGTGCCAGCCGTGGGGACAGGGGGCTCACTGAAGCTTTCTTT. This encodes CASRGDRGLTEAFF.

The table lists this clonotype with a few counts. V gene TRBV27 combines with J gene TRBJ1-1; TRBD1 aligns across 11 bases. Germline values: CDR1 MNHEY, CDR2 SMNVEV (reference sequence). The CDR3 runs 18 residues. Trimming at V came to 5 bases and at J to 6 bases, leaving 17 bases not matched to a gene. As DNA, the CDR3 is TGTGCCAGCAGTCCCCGGACAGGGGGCTTGGGAAGTTGGGCTGAAGCTTTCTTT. Translated, it gives CASSPRTGGLGSWAEAFF.

This chain uses TRBV6-2 or TRBV6-3 with TRBJ2-7; D is undetermined. The V and J ends lost 5 bases and 4 bases respectively, with 6 bases between them. CDR3 length equals 11 residues. Germline CDR1 MNHEY, CDR2 SVGEGT. The CDR3 here is CASSRAYEQYF. CDR3 coding DNA: TGTGCCAGCAGTCGCGCTTACGAGCAGTACTTC.

The chain has TRBV6-5 and TRBJ1-5; TRBD1 is a possible D gene (6 bases). The CDR3 sequence is 13 residues long. Germline assignment: CDR1 MNHEY and CDR2 SVGAGI. Trimming removed 2 bases at V and 6 bases at J, with 8 bases between. CDR3 DNA: TGTGCCAGCAGTTACGGGGGCATTCAGCCCCAGCATTTT. Protein sequence: CASSYGGIQPQHF.